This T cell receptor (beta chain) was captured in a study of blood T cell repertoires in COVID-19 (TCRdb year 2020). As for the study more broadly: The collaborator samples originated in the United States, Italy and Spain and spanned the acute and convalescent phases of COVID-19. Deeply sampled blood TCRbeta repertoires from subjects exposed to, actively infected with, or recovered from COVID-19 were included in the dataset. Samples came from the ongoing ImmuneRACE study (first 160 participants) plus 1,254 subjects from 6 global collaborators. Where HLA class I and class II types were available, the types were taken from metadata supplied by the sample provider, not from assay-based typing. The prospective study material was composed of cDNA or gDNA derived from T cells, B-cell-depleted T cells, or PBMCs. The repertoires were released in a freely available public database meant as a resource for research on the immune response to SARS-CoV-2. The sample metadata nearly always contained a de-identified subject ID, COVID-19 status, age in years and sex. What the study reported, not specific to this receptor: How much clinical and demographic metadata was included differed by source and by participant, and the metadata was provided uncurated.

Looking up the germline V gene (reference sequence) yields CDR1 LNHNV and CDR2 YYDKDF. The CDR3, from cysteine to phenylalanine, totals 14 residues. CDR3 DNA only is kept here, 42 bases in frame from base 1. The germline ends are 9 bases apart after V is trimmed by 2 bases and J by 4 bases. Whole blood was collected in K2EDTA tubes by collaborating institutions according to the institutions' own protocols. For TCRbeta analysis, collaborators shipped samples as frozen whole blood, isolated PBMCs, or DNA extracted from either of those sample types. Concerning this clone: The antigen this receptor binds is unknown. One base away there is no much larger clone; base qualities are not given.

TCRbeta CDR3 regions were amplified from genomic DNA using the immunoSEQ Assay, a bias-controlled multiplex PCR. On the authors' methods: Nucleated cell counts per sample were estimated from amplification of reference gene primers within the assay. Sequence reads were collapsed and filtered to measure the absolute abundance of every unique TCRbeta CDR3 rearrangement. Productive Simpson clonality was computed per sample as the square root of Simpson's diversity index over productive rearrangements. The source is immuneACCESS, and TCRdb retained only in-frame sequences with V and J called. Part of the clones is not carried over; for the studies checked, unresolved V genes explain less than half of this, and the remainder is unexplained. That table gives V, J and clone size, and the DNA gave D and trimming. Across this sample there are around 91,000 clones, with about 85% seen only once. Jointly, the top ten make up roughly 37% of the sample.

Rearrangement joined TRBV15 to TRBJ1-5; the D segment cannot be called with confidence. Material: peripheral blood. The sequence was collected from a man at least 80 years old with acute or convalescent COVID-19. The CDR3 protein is CATSRIGGNQPQHF. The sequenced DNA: TGTGCCACCAGCAGAATCGGAGGAAATCAGCCCCAGCATTTT.